This TCR beta chain emerged from a study of CDR3 diversity in severe acne (dated by TCRdb to the late 2010s). As encoded in the germline V gene, CDR1 is SGHTA while CDR2 is FQGNSA. V sheds 4 bases and J sheds 10 bases, leaving 13 bases between their ends. The CDR3 spans 12 residues, from the cysteine through the phenylalanine. Of the read, only the CDR3 DNA is kept; its 36 bases are in frame from base 1. For this clonotype: It lacks a known antigen. Base qualities are not provided; no much larger clone lies one nucleotide away.

The library was built by means of PCR. The instrument was an Illumina HiSeq 2000. Using fastp trimming at Q25 and MiXCR clonotype assembly, TCRdb reanalyzed the public sequencing data and kept in-frame beta chains. Each CDR3 protein gets just one entry, which takes the most common genes and DNA from the rows behind it. This sample has about 76,000 distinct CDR3 sequences in its table, and under 65% of those were observed once. The ten largest clones add up to roughly an eighth of the sample. The sequencing sample was made of blood. The rearranged segments are TRBV7-2 and TRBJ2-5, with no reliable assignment of the D segment. The TCR originated in a male donor in good health, without acne. For the CDR3, the sequence is CASSSKEKDQYF. The nucleotide sequence reads TGTGCCAGCAGCTCTAAGGAAAAAGACCAGTACTTC.